The source of this T cell receptor beta chain is a study of blood T cell repertoires in COVID-19. As originally analysed: The authors estimated nucleated cell counts from reference gene primer amplification. TCRdb's copy holds only in-frame clones and misses some; the assay was immunoSEQ multiplex PCR. The DNA was the basis for D and trimming; V, J and clone size are from that table. The table has 45,000 to 50,000 clones, over 65% seen once. V lost 6 bases and J lost 6, with 29 bases in between. Germline assignment: CDR1 SQVTM and CDR2 ANQGSEA. The CDR3 consists of 18 residues. The source is a woman aged 60 to 75 with acute or convalescent COVID-19. The chain is built from TRBV29-1 and TRBJ1-4; D may be TRBD1 (5 bases). Sequenced: peripheral blood. Here the CDR3 reads CSVQGFEGRRGIDEKLFF. The CDR3 DNA reads as TGCAGCGTCCAAGGGTTCGAGGGGCGACGGGGGATTGATGAAAAACTGTTTTTT.